This T cell receptor (beta chain) was observed in a study of cytotoxic CD8 clonotypes in ibrutinib-treated CLL. On the study more broadly: Enrolment comprised approximately 10 relapsed/refractory and about 16 treatment-naive patients; roughly 17 were IGHV unmutated. Whole-study findings and limits: Clonality climbed at ibrutinib response, then dropped toward baseline at progression. Sustained-remission and progressing patients were not sampled at matched times.

With V trimmed by 2 bases and J by 1 base, 6 bases remained unmatched. CDR1 ENHRY and CDR2 SYGVKD come from the germline V gene. The CDR3 totals 19 residues. From cryopreserved PBMCs came 1.5 to 2.5 micrograms of genomic DNA used for TCR beta libraries. Data came from immunoSEQ multiplex PCR; TCRdb stores just in-frame clones and leaves some out. This sample yields 40,000 or so clones, of which over 60% are seen a single time; approximately 13% belongs to the top ten. With respect to this clone: The antigen remains unidentified.

V gene TRBV10-3 combines with J gene TRBJ2-1, with TRBD2 matching over 15 bases. The clonotype was recovered from a human donor with chronic lymphocytic leukemia. Sequencing used PBMCs, obtained after 12 months of ibrutinib treatment. The CDR3 region is CAISEPGTSGRFSYNEQFF. CDR3 in DNA: TGTGCCATCAGTGAGCCCGGGACTAGCGGGAGGTTTTCCTACAATGAGCAGTTCTTC.